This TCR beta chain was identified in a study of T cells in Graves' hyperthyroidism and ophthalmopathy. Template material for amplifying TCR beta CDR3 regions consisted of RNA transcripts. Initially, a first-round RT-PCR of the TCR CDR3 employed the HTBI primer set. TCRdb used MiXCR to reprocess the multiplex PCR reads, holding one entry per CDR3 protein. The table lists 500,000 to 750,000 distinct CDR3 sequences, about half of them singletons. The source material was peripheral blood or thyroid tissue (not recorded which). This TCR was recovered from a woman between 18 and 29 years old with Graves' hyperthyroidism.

The CDR3, as DNA: TGTGCCAGCAGGAAGCTGGCGGGAAACGGGGAGCTGTTTTTT. Residues: CASRKLAGNGELFF. The V gene is TRBV9, the J gene TRBJ2-2; D perhaps matches TRBD2 (6 bases). V was cut by 5 bases and J by 7 bases, with 15 bases left in between. This CDR3 comprises 14 residues. The germline CDR1 and CDR2 sequences are SGDLS and YYNGEE.